The next 27 T cell receptor beta chains were all read from a single sample in a study of response to subunit inactivated influenza vaccine. One entry per CDR3 protein results from TCRdb running MiXCR on the RT-PCR reads. This sample yields about 520,000 distinct CDR3 sequences, of which 25% are seen a single time; over 1.5% belongs to the top ten. Material: CD4+ T cells sorted from PBMCs, obtained 5 to 6 days after vaccination. Receptors originate from a man in his fifties or sixties who received an inactivated influenza vaccine.

In this sample, this clonotype turned up a few times. The rearrangement joins TRBV4-3 to TRBJ2-4, with D uncertain. The CDR3 contains 15 residues. Germline loops: CDR1 LGHNA, CDR2 YSLEER. The V and J ends lost 1 base and 5 bases respectively, with 12 bases between them. In DNA form, the CDR3 reads TGCGCCAGCAGCCAAGTTTCGGGTTACCAAAACATTCAGTACTTC. Translation gives CASSQVSGYQNIQYF.

This clonotype was detected once. This chain joins TRBV20-1 and TRBJ1-2; 9 nucleotides line up with TRBD1. Unmatched junction bases numbered 8, after V lost 0 bases and J lost 0 bases. Germline V gene data show CDR1 as DFQATT and CDR2 as SNEGSKA (reference sequence). The CDR3 extends over 17 amino acids. The CDR3 reads CSARDRDRARANYGYTF. CDR3 DNA sequence: TGCAGTGCTAGAGATCGGGACAGGGCCAGGGCTAACTATGGCTACACCTTC.

The V gene is TRBV20-1, the J gene TRBJ2-7; tentative D call: TRBD2 (6 bases). CDR1 and CDR2 (germline): DFQATT, SNEGSKA (reference sequence). This CDR3 comprises 12 residues. V was cut by 5 bases and J by 4 bases, with 12 bases left in between. The CDR3 DNA sequence: TGCAGTGCTCCGGGACTGGGGTACGAGCAGTACTTC. Residues: CSAPGLGYEQYF.

This clonotype showed up many times. This chain joins TRBV7-2 and TRBJ2-7, with 7 bases matching TRBD1. After removal of 4 bases from V and 1 base from J, the junction contained 4 bases not matched to a gene. The CDR3 is 14 residues long. Per germline, CDR1 SGHTA and CDR2 FQGNSA. The CDR3 loop reads CASSSLTGSYEQYF. In nucleotides, the CDR3 is TGTGCCAGCAGCTCCCTGACAGGGTCCTACGAGCAGTACTTC.

This chain uses TRBV28 with TRBJ2-7, with D possibly TRBD2 on 6 matching bases. CDR3 length equals 17 residues. The V and J ends lost 3 bases and 2 bases respectively, with 20 bases between them. CDR1 is MDHEN and CDR2 is SYDVKM in the germline V gene. The CDR3 region is CASSFVVGFAGTYEQYF. In DNA form, the CDR3 reads TGTGCCAGCAGTTTTGTGGTGGGCTTCGCGGGGACCTACGAGCAGTACTTC.

This clonotype was observed a handful of times. V usage is TRBV5-1 and J usage is TRBJ1-5; 7 nucleotides match TRBD1. CDR1 is SGHRS, CDR2 YFSETQ, per germline. This CDR3 region has 14 residues. V lost 0 bases to trimming and J lost 8 bases; unmatched junction nucleotides: 5. The CDR3 sequence: CASSLATGLEPQHF. As DNA, the CDR3 is TGCGCCAGCAGCTTGGCGACAGGGTTGGAGCCCCAGCATTTT.

V usage is TRBV6-1 and J usage is TRBJ2-3, with D perhaps TRBD2 (5 bases). There are 15 residues in the CDR3. Trimming took 3 bases from V and 0 from J, leaving 10 bases between them. Per germline, CDR1 MNHNS and CDR2 SASEGT. The CDR3 reads CASSESGPSTDTQYF. Written as DNA, the CDR3 is TGTGCCAGCAGTGAGAGCGGCCCTAGCACAGATACGCAGTATTTT.

The chain links TRBV6-2 or TRBV6-3 to TRBJ2-7; TRBD2 agrees at 8 bases. The CDR3 consists of 14 residues. In germline, CDR1 is MNHEY, CDR2 SVGEGT. The junction had 10 bases not matched to a gene; V was cut back by 6 bases and J by 6 bases. The CDR3 DNA is TGTGCCAGCAGGACCGGGACTAGTTCTGGCGAGCAGTACTTC. The encoded protein is CASRTGTSSGEQYF.

The V gene is TRBV5-1, the J gene TRBJ2-3, with D perhaps matching TRBD2 (5 bases). CDR1 and CDR2 (germline): SGHRS, YFSETQ. This CDR3 has 15 amino acids. Trimming shortened V by 5 bases and J by 0 bases, and 13 bases separated the two germline ends. The CDR3 sequence is CASSPAASSTDTQYF. For the CDR3, the DNA is TGCGCCAGCAGTCCAGCGGCTTCTAGCACAGATACGCAGTATTTT.

The J gene is TRBJ1-1, the V gene TRBV6-5, with a possible D match to TRBD1 (5 bases). Trimming left V 4 bases short and J 4 bases short, with 13 bases between. From germline, CDR1 is MNHEY and CDR2 SVGAGI. The length of the CDR3 is 14 residues. The CDR3 DNA is TGTGCCAGCAGTTCCGGTAACCAGGGCACTGAAGCTTTCTTT. Its protein is CASSSGNQGTEAFF.

In its sample, this clonotype was seen many times. The chain links TRBV29-1 to TRBJ2-7; D not resolved. Germline V gene data show CDR1 as SQVTM and CDR2 as ANQGSEA. V shed 4 bases and J shed 0 bases, with 13 bases lying between them. CDR3 length equals 14 residues. The CDR3 nucleotides read TGCAGCGTTGCCAGAAGCGCCAACTCCTACGAGCAGTACTTC. Amino acid sequence: CSVARSANSYEQYF.

This chain joins TRBV28 and TRBJ2-1; 10 nucleotides agree with TRBD1. Germline values: CDR1 MDHEN, CDR2 SYDVKM. The V segment lost 5 bases and the J segment 14 bases; nucleotides outside the gene matches: 15. CDR3 length: 15 residues. The CDR3 region is CASSAISKGQGRKFF. The CDR3 DNA follows: TGTGCCAGCAGTGCAATTTCGAAGGGACAGGGGAGGAAGTTCTTC.

At least ten counts were recorded for this clonotype. This chain links TRBV20-1 with TRBJ2-1; possible D gene TRBD1, 5 bases. V lost 5 bases, J lost 5 bases, and 10 bases lay in between. The germline gives CDR1 DFQATT, CDR2 SNEGSKA (reference sequence). The CDR3 runs 12 residues. This CDR3 is CSAPGQNNEQFF. Here the CDR3 DNA reads TGCAGTGCTCCAGGGCAGAACAATGAGCAGTTCTTC.

This clonotype was detected only a few times. J is TRBJ2-1 and V is TRBV12-3 or TRBV12-4; D is unresolved. The V end was cut by 5 bases, the J end by 12 bases, with 11 bases between. The CDR3 consists of 11 residues. The CDR3, as DNA: TGTGCCAGCAGTCCCCTGTCCCGGCAGTTCTTC. Encoded protein: CASSPLSRQFF.

The chain links TRBV20-1 to TRBJ2-1; 7 bases line up with TRBD1. The CDR3 is 15 amino acids. V lost 0 bases, J lost 6 bases, and 8 bases stayed unmatched. CDR1 is DFQATT and CDR2 is SNEGSKA in the germline V gene (reference sequence). CDR3 DNA sequence: TGCAGTGCTAGAGATGGGGCAGGGGGACCCAATGAGCAGTTCTTC. Protein sequence: CSARDGAGGPNEQFF.

This clonotype showed up just a few times. This chain links TRBV19 with TRBJ1-1, with D possibly being TRBD1 (6 bases). Trimming stripped 5 bases from V and 1 base from J, with 11 bases between. The CDR3 has 14 residues. The germline V gene has CDR1 LNHDA and CDR2 SQIVND (reference sequence). The CDR3 protein is CASSAGTPNTEAFF. CDR3 bases: TGTGCCAGTAGTGCCGGGACACCGAACACTGAAGCTTTCTTT.

This clonotype came up many times. The J gene is TRBJ2-6, the V gene TRBV5-1; D tentatively fits TRBD1 or TRBD2 (5 bases each). CDR3 length equals 16 residues. Germline V lookup: CDR1 SGHRS, CDR2 YFSETQ. Deletions cut 5 bases from V and 2 bases from J, with 14 bases between. In DNA form, the CDR3 reads TGCGCCAGCAGTACCGGGGCAGGAGCTGGGGCCAACGTCCTGACTTTC. Its protein is CASSTGAGAGANVLTF.

CDR3 in DNA: TGCAGCGTGGGGACTAGCGGGGCAAATTTCAATGAGCAGTTCTTC. This encodes CSVGTSGANFNEQFF. V and J are TRBV29-1 and TRBJ2-1, with 13 bases identical to TRBD2. Germline values: CDR1 SQVTM, CDR2 ANQGSEA. V lost 6 bases and J lost 6; bases outside the gene matches: 8. The CDR3 extends over 15 amino acids.

This clonotype has more than one count but fewer than ten. This chain links TRBV7-3 with TRBJ2-1; tentatively, D is TRBD1 (7 bases). Germline lookup yields CDR1 SGHTA and CDR2 FQGTGA. Trimming cost V 4 bases and J 6 bases, with 13 bases left between them. This CDR3 region has 14 residues. The DNA of the CDR3 is TGTGCCAGCAGCTCAGGGGGACTCCGCAATGAGCAGTTCTTC. This encodes CASSSGGLRNEQFF.

This clonotype has a handful of counts. The chain employs TRBV27 and TRBJ2-7; TRBD1 matches 9 bases. The CDR3 extends over 15 amino acids. The ends lost 6 bases at V and 1 base at J; junction bases unmatched: 7. The V gene's germline CDR1 is MNHEY and CDR2 SMNVEV (reference sequence). CDR3 sequence reads: CASRLSGQGSYEQYF. The CDR3 nucleotides are TGTGCCAGCAGGCTTTCGGGACAGGGTTCCTACGAGCAGTACTTC.

This chain uses TRBV6-1 with TRBJ1-1; D gene ambiguous. The V gene's germline CDR1 is MNHNS and CDR2 SASEGT. The CDR3 consists of 13 residues. V gave up 5 bases and J gave up 4 bases, with 11 bases separating them. CDR3 nucleotides: TGTGCCAGCAGTAGCCGACGTGGCACTGAAGCTTTCTTT. Protein: CASSSRRGTEAFF.

The V gene is TRBV18, the J gene TRBJ2-7; 7 nucleotides align to TRBD2. Germline CDR1 is KGHSH and CDR2 is LQKENI. The ends lost 2 bases at V and 2 bases at J; junction bases unmatched: 9. This CDR3 spans 16 amino acids. The CDR3 loop is CASSPTGSSGTYEQYF. In DNA form, the CDR3 reads TGTGCCAGCTCACCAACGGGGTCTAGCGGAACCTACGAGCAGTACTTC.

This clonotype was seen at least ten times. The chain links TRBV20-1 to TRBJ2-7; 7 bases align to TRBD1. Trimming cost V 2 bases and J 3 bases; bases outside gene matches: 7. The length of the CDR3 is 14 residues. Germline lookup yields CDR1 DFQATT and CDR2 SNEGSKA (reference sequence). This CDR3 is CSARLPSGGYEQYF. CDR3 in DNA: TGCAGTGCTAGACTTCCATCAGGGGGCTACGAGCAGTACTTC.

This clonotype occurred many times. This sequence joins TRBV7-3 and TRBJ2-1; D unclear. Looked up from germline, CDR1 is SGHTA and CDR2 is FQGTGA. The CDR3 covers 14 residues. V lost 1 base and J 8 bases, leaving 12 bases between the germline ends. This chain's CDR3 is CASSLNGVIDEQFF. CDR3 in DNA: TGTGCCAGCAGCTTAAACGGCGTTATTGATGAGCAGTTCTTC.

This clonotype was counted many times. Germline is not matched at one junction end, which may reflect a read error. The chain employs TRBV5-1 and TRBJ2-3; D unresolved. The CDR3 loop spans 14 amino acids. Germline V gene lookup returns CDR1 SGHRS and CDR2 YFSETQ. The CDR3 DNA follows: TGTGCCAGCAGCTTAGAGGCGGGCACAGATACGCAGTATTTT. Translated: CASSLEAGTDTQYF.

This rearrangement joins TRBV6-1 to TRBJ1-6; D possibly corresponds to TRBD1 (5 bases). The V gene lost 3 bases and the J gene lost 10 bases, with 10 bases spanning the gap. In germline, CDR1 is MNHNS, CDR2 SASEGT. The CDR3 runs to 13 residues. CDR3 sequence reads: CASSDRESSPLHF. For the CDR3, the DNA is TGTGCCAGCAGTGACAGGGAGAGCTCACCCCTCCACTTT.

The table lists this clonotype with a few counts. V usage is TRBV10-3 and J usage is TRBJ2-3; D might be TRBD1 or TRBD2, each matching 5 bases. Trimming took off 2 bases at V and 4 bases at J, with 16 bases between the two ends. CDR1 and CDR2 from the germline V gene are ENHRY and SYGVKD. This CDR3 comprises 16 residues. In DNA form, the CDR3 reads TGTGCCATCAGTGAGCGGGCAGGGAGTTTAGCAGATACGCAGTATTTT. Translating it yields CAISERAGSLADTQYF.